This TCR beta chain was found in a study of tumor and adjacent non-tumor tissue in lung cancer. About the study: Histology: about a dozen adenocarcinoma, 2 squamous cell carcinoma, 1 small cell lung cancer. Samples averaged around 4.2 million productive TCRbeta reads each. Study results and caveats: Compared with tumor, normal lung showed significantly lower TCR diversity.

No cell sorting was done before RNA was extracted from the tissue. More than 3 cm separated this lung sample from the edge of the tumor. TCRbeta libraries were built with three rounds of nested PCR, modified from ARM-PCR. TCRdb re-called the multiplex PCR reads with MiXCR, one entry per CDR3 protein. The data hold 50,000 or so distinct CDR3 sequences, with just under 75% observed a single time. As concerns this clonotype: Its antigen is not known. One end of the junction does not line up with germline, which may come from a read error.

Sequenced: distant non-tumor lung tissue. The source is an older woman with non-small cell lung cancer.

CDR3 residues: CVSSPSSSRANTGEMFF. The DNA of the CDR3 is TGCGTCAGCAGCCCCTCCTCAAGCAGGGCGAACACCGGGGAGATGTTTTTT. This chain connects TRBV4-3 to TRBJ2-2; D may be TRBD1 or TRBD2 (5 bases each). This CDR3 contains 17 residues. The germline V gene has CDR1 LGHNA and CDR2 YSLEER.